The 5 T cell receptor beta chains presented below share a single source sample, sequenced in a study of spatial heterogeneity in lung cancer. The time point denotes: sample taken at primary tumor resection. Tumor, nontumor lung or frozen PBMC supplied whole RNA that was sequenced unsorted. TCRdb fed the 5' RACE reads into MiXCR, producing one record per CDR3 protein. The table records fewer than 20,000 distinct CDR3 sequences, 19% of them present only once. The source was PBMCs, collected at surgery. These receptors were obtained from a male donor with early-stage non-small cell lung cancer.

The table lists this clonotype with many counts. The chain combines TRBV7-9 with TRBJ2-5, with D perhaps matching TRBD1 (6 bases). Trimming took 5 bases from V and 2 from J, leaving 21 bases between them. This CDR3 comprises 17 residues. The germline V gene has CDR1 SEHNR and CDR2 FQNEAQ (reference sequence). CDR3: CASSRPGSAGEQETQYF. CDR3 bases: TGTGCCAGCAGCCGCCCGGGTTCGGCAGGGGAACAAGAGACCCAGTACTTC.

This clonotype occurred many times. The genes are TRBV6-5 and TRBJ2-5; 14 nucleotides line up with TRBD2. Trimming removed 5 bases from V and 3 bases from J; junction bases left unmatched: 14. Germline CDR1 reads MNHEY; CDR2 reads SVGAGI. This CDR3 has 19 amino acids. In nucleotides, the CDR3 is TGTGCCAGCAGTAATACGGGACTAGCGGGGGTCACCACAAAAGAGACCCAGTACTTC. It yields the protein CASSNTGLAGVTTKETQYF.

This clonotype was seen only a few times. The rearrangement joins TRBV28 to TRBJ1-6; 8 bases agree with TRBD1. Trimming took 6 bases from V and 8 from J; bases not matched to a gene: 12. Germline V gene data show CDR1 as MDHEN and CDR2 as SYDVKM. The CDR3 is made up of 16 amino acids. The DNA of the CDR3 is TGTGCCAGCAGCCCTTCCGGGCAGGGGGCTGATTCACCCCTCCACTTT. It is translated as CASSPSGQGADSPLHF.

CDR3 sequence reads: CASSDTGALYQYNEQFF. The CDR3 nucleotides are TGTGCCAGCAGTGACACAGGGGCCTTATACCAATACAATGAGCAGTTCTTC. The rearrangement links TRBV6-1 to TRBJ2-1; 7 nucleotides line up with TRBD1. CDR1 is MNHNS, CDR2 SASEGT, per germline. CDR3 length equals 17 residues. Trimming removed 3 bases from V and 4 bases from J; junction bases left unmatched: 12.

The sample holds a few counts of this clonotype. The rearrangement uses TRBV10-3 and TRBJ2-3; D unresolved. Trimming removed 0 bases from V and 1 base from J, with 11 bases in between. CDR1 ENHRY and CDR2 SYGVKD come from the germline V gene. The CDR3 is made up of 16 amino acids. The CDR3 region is CAISESVARGTDTQYF. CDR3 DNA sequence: TGTGCCATCAGTGAGTCGGTGGCCCGTGGCACAGATACGCAGTATTTT.